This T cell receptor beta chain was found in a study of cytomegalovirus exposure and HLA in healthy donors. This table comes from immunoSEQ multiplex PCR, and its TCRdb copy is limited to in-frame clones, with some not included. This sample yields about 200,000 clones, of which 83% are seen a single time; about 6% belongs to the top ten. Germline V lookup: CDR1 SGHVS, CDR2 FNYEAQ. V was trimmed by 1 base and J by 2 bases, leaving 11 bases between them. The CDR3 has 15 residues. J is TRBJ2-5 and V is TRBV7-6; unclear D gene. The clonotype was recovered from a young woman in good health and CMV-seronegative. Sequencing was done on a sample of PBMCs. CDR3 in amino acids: CASSLGQVEQETQYF. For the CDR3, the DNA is TGTGCCAGCAGCTTAGGGCAGGTTGAGCAAGAGACCCAGTACTTC.